The rows below give T cell receptor beta chains drawn from one sample of a study of tumor and adjacent non-tumor tissue in lung cancer. TCRdb re-called the multiplex PCR reads through MiXCR, storing one row per CDR3 protein. The sample yields about 80,000 distinct CDR3 sequences, roughly 80% seen once. The sample was lung tumor tissue. The receptors stem from a woman between 50 and 59 years old with non-small cell lung cancer. CDR3s include the opening cysteine and the closing phenylalanine or tryptophan. D genes are given only for firm matches. Size is omitted from some rows. Given values are once, few, many or a class for expanded clones.

v_call	d_call	j_call	clone_size	cdr3_aa	cdr3_nt
TRBV11-2	-	TRBJ2-1	-	CVSSFVLNNEQFF	TGTGTCAGCAGCTTCGTGCTCAATAATGAGCAGTTCTTC
TRBV29-1	-	TRBJ1-2	-	CNVDDINYGYTF	TGCAACGTCGATGATATCAACTATGGCTACACCTTC
TRBV6-2/TRBV6-3	-	TRBJ1-6	-	CASGTGTRFSPLHF	TGTGCTAGCGGAACCGGGACAAGGTTTTCACCCCTCCACTTT
TRBV29-1	-	TRBJ2-5	once	CSVVQTEIQYF	TGCAGCGTTGTCCAAACAGAGATCCAGTACTTC
TRBV11-2	-	TRBJ2-1	-	CASTPKGRGGSYNEQFF	TGTGCCAGCACCCCAAAGGGCCGGGGAGGCTCCTACAATGAGCAGTTCTTC
TRBV20-1	-	TRBJ2-5	once	CSTRFVQEIQYF	TGCAGTACTAGATTCGTGCAAGAGATCCAGTACTTC
TRBV12-3/TRBV12-4	-	TRBJ1-2	-	CASSLGDGNTF	TGTGCCAGTAGTTTAGGAGATGGCAACACCTTC
TRBV6-2/TRBV6-3	-	TRBJ2-7	-	CASSKTGSSSYEQYF	TGTGCCAGTAGTAAAACAGGGTCAAGCTCCTACGAGCAGTACTTC
TRBV28	-	TRBJ2-7	-	CASRFWDQSYEQYF	TGTGCCAGTAGATTTTGGGATCAGTCCTACGAGCAGTACTTC
TRBV6-5	-	TRBJ1-2	-	CTGSYSRGEGYGYTF	TGTACCGGCAGTTACTCGAGAGGAGAGGGCTATGGCTACACCTTC
TRBV6-2/TRBV6-3	TRBD1	TRBJ2-5	-	CASSYSFWDRNQETQYF	TGTGCCAGCAGTTACTCCTTCTGGGACAGGAACCAAGAGACGCAGTACTTC
TRBV4-3	-	TRBJ1-4	-	CAISHDPREEKLFF	TGCGCCATCAGCCATGATCCGAGGGAGGAAAAACTGTTTTTT
TRBV5-4	-	TRBJ2-1	-	CASSLVCVGGNEQFF	TGTGCCAGCAGCTTGGTCTGTGTAGGGGGCAATGAGCAGTTCTTC
TRBV10-3	-	TRBJ2-3	-	CDISGRGASGDTQYF	TGTGACATCAGTGGAAGGGGGGCTTCTGGAGATACGCAGTATTTT
TRBV12-3/TRBV12-4	-	TRBJ2-7	once	CASTLGTYAYEQYF	-
TRBV20-1	TRBD2	TRBJ2-1	-	CSVRYPSVRDYVQFF	TGCAGTGTTCGATATCCTAGCGTGAGGGACTATGTGCAGTTCTTC
TRBV20-1	-	TRBJ1-1	-	CSSSNNLNTEAFF	TGTAGTTCTAGCAACAACCTGAACACTGAAGCTTTCTTT
TRBV6-1	-	TRBJ2-1	once	CASRETLIGYNVQFF	TGTGCCAGCAGGGAGACACTCATTGGCTACAATGTGCAGTTCTTC
TRBV20-1	-	TRBJ2-7	once	CSATLARSSYKEYF	TGCAGTGCCACCCTAGCGAGAAGCTCCTACAAGGAGTACTTC
TRBV29-1	-	TRBJ2-1	-	CSVVSDFYNKQFF	TGCAGCGTTGTCTCAGATTTCTACAATAAGCAGTTCTTC
TRBV11-2	-	TRBJ2-2	-	CASSKNWDNCELFF	TGTGCCAGCAGCAAAAACTGGGACAACTGTGAGCTGTTTTTT
TRBV13	-	TRBJ1-1	many	CASSLGWTRGNTEAFF	TGTGCCAGCAGCTTAGGATGGACAAGGGGAAACACCGAAGCTTTCTTT
TRBV20-1	-	TRBJ2-7	once	CSARDRTEYDQYF	TGCAGTGCTAGAGACCGGACGGAATACGACCAGTACTTC
TRBV5-5	TRBD2	TRBJ2-1	-	CAITLDPGLVGLTYNEQFF	TGTGCCATCACCTTGGACCCGGGACTAGTGGGACTCACCTACAATGAGCAGTTCTTC
TRBV11-1	-	TRBJ2-3	-	CASSIATEAYTQYF	TGTGCCAGCAGCATAGCTACAGAGGCTTATACACAGTATTTT
TRBV9	-	TRBJ2-1	many	CASSPSSYNEQFF	TGTGCCAGCAGTCCAAGCTCCTACAATGAGCAGTTCTTC
TRBV28	TRBD2	TRBJ2-5	-	CASRLAGVQETQYF	TGTGCCAGCAGACTAGCGGGGGTCCAAGAGACCCAGTACTTC
TRBV6-2/TRBV6-3	-	TRBJ2-5	-	CASRTGETQYF	TGTGCCAGTAGAACTGGAGAGACCCAGTACTTC